The following is a TCR beta chain sequence with its context. The target of this receptor is not known. No much larger clone is present one base from it, and per-base qualities are unavailable. This entry belongs to a study of T cell responses to AZD1222 COVID-19 vaccine (dated by TCRdb to the early 2020s). Regarding the research as a whole: TCR sequencing covered 230 to 250 trial participants: 200 to 220 given two doses of AZD1222 and approximately 26 given two doses of MenACWY control vaccine. Enrollment into the trials was organized by age into subgroups of 18-55, 56-69 and 70-plus years, and those subgroups contained around 150, 28 and 57 TCR-sequenced participants, respectively. Results the study describes overall, beyond this receptor: Because no day 14 peak-response samples were available, repertoires were characterized only after the peak T cell response. Epitopes outside the regions mutated in the B.1.351 and B.1.1.7 variants were reportedly recognized by nearly half of the unique spike-specific TCRs. Conclusions about previously exposed vaccinees were limited because only a handful of AZD1222 recipients were SARS-CoV-2 seropositive at baseline. A significant rise in spike-specific TCR breadth and depth was observed after two AZD1222 doses relative to day 0 and relative to MenACWY recipients. The whole spike protein was spanned by vaccine-associated CD4 TCRs, and dominant responses were seen in regions 160-218 and 743-854. Most participants were white British and females outnumbered males, and the authors suggested that clonal diversity may have been underestimated. The 56-69-year group was small, and its depth increase did not reach significance, likely because of low power.

The CDR3 regions of human TCRbeta chains were analyzed by immunosequencing. In the paper's pipeline: Repertoire TCRs were checked for matches against a reference library of SARS-CoV-2-specific TCRs that had been generated using the MIRA antigen-specificity platform. Breadth was defined as the fraction of unique TCRs that were SARS-CoV-2-associated, and depth was defined as the fraction of total T cells that were SARS-CoV-2-associated. Using the MIRA data, each spike-specific TCR was assigned both to the spike region to which the TCR was reactive and to a CD4 or CD8 class. Log10-transformed breadth and depth values were compared by one-way ANOVA with Sidak's multiple comparisons tests. Sourced from immuneACCESS, this table was stored by TCRdb with only in-frame sequences that have V and J called. A share of the clones is absent; for the studies checked, an unresolved V gene accounts for under half, and the remainder has no known explanation. The V and J calls and clone size are taken from that table; D and trimming were inferred from the DNA. The sample records 130,000 or so clones, 70% to 90% of which are singletons. The top ten clonotypes cover about 9.9% of the sample.

Sequences SQVTM (CDR1) and ANQGSEA (CDR2) are obtained from the germline V gene. V drops 0 bases and J drops 5 bases, leaving 16 bases in between. CDR3 length: 15 amino acids, cysteine to phenylalanine. The DNA shown is the 45-base CDR3, in frame from base 1. The intended sense of this specimen's time point label: about 28 days (+/-7) after the second vaccine dose. Because spike-specific TCR depth and breadth did not differ between the two schedules, AZD1222 recipients who got a second dose at roughly 4 weeks were pooled with those who got a second dose at roughly 12 weeks. Vaccinee samples were obtained from the UK trials COV001 and COV002, which included a single-blind randomized controlled phase 2/3 trial of AZD1222 (ChAdOx1 nCoV-19) in healthy adults. Trial participant PBMC samples were collected at day 0 and day 28 after the second dose for TCRbeta chain sequencing.

Recombination connected TRBV29-1 to TRBJ1-1; the D segment could be TRBD1, given 6 matching bases. This TCR was recovered from an adult who received the AZD1222 COVID-19 vaccine. Sequencing used peripheral blood, obtained 28 days after the second AZD1222 dose. CDR3 region: CSVEDRRGRYTEAFF. The DNA sequence is as follows: TGCAGCGTTGAAGATCGGAGGGGGAGATATACTGAAGCTTTCTTT.